This T cell receptor beta chain was identified in a study of CD8+ T cells in alopecia areata. Study context: Tofacitinib therapy took 6 to 18 months; 6 months off drug came after.

Obtained from alopecia areata patients were lesional scalp punch biopsies along with peripheral blood. This CDR3 is 13 amino acids long. Trimming removed 3 bases from V and 0 bases from J, with 6 bases in between. Per the germline V gene, CDR1 is SNHLY and CDR2 is FYNNEI. This clone has a handful of counts. RNA was extracted and reverse transcribed into cDNA as the sequencing template. Clones were read by immunoSEQ multiplex PCR, and TCRdb kept only the in-frame ones, dropping some. The sample consists of 100,000 to 150,000 clones, 58% of them appearing once. This chain connects TRBV2 to TRBJ2-7; D unclear. This TCR was recovered from a human donor with alopecia areata. The sequencing here drew on CD4+ T cells sorted from blood, taken at week 0. The CDR3 loop is CASSDNGSYEQYF. In DNA, the CDR3 is TGTGCCAGCAGTGATAACGGCTCCTACGAGCAGTACTTC.